This T cell receptor (beta chain) was obtained from a study of Graves' ophthalmopathy and Graves' hyperthyroidism. Patients in the hyperthyroidism group, adults aged 18 to 65, were newly diagnosed, under 2 months' duration. A diagnosis was made from clinical symptoms together with serum thyroxine, TRAb, thyroid ultrasound and orbital computed tomography. The CDR3 runs to 11 residues. Trimming took off 8 bases at V and 7 bases at J, with 11 bases between the two ends. Germline V lookup: CDR1 SNHLY, CDR2 FYNNEI. For this clonotype: Its antigen is currently unknown.

Study observations and caveats: Most thyroid clonotypes expanded beyond 0.001 frequency were also found in blood. The model predicted ophthalmopathy progression with around 69% sensitivity and approximately 72% specificity.

Amplified TCR beta CDR3 regions were obtained using RNA transcripts as template. First-round RT-PCR with HTBI primers preceded a second-round multiplex PCR. Each CDR3 protein is one row after TCRdb ran MiXCR on the multiplex PCR reads. This repertoire shows roughly 1.1 million distinct CDR3 sequences, about 40% found once; its top ten account for around 10%. The specimen sequenced was peripheral blood or thyroid tissue (not recorded which). This sequence joins TRBV2 and TRBJ1-1; no clear D. The source of this sequence is an adult man with Graves' hyperthyroidism. In DNA, the CDR3 is TGTGCCAGCGGAGCGAGAGATGAAGCTTTCTTT. Amino acid sequence: CASGARDEAFF.